One and the same sample provided the 24 T cell receptor beta chains below, sequenced in a study of cytomegalovirus exposure and HLA in healthy donors. The PCR had 60 Vbeta and 13 Jbeta primers. Here immunoSEQ multiplex PCR was the method, and the copy in TCRdb shows in-frame clones only, minus some. The sample lists approximately 75,000 clones, 74% occurring once. The sequenced sample consisted of PBMCs. The receptors stem from an older woman in good health and CMV-seropositive.

The chain combines TRBV5-8 with TRBJ1-2, with no clear D. The CDR3 is made up of 17 amino acids. The V and J ends lost 0 bases and 8 bases respectively, with 23 bases between them. Germline V lookup: CDR1 SGHTS, CDR2 YDEGEE. CDR3 region: CASSLVYVRESGYGYTF. In nucleotides, the CDR3 is TGTGCCAGCAGCTTGGTCTATGTGCGTGAATCGGGGTACGGCTACACCTTC.

This chain joins TRBV7-3 and TRBJ2-5; D perhaps matches TRBD2 (6 bases). The germline V gene encodes CDR1 SGHTA and CDR2 FQGTGA. Trimming left V 5 bases short and J 7 bases short, with 14 bases between. This CDR3 region has 13 residues. DNA for the CDR3: TGTGCCAGCAGCGCACAGGTGGAGGGGACCCAGTACTTC. This sequence encodes CASSAQVEGTQYF.

This rearrangement joins TRBV5-1 to TRBJ1-2; D call uncertain. V was cut by 1 base and J by 0 bases, with 7 bases left in between. This CDR3 comprises 14 residues. Germline V CDR1 and CDR2: SGHRS, YFSETQ. This CDR3 reads CASSLSSSNYGYTF. CDR3 coding DNA: TGCGCCAGCAGCTTGTCGTCTTCTAACTATGGCTACACCTTC.

The gene calls are TRBV27 and TRBJ2-1, with D tentatively TRBD1 (6 bases). The germline V and J ends were trimmed by 3 bases and 6 bases, with 12 bases remaining between them. Germline assignment: CDR1 MNHEY and CDR2 SMNVEV (reference sequence). The CDR3 contains 14 residues. The CDR3 spells CASSLERRGNEQFF. The CDR3 DNA is TGTGCCAGCAGTTTGGAACGCAGGGGCAATGAGCAGTTCTTC.

The chain links TRBV19 to TRBJ1-5; 8 bases map to TRBD1. This CDR3 spans 15 amino acids. Germline-derived CDR1 and CDR2 are LNHDA and SQIVND (reference sequence). The junction had 6 bases not matched to a gene; V was cut back by 3 bases and J by 5 bases. The DNA for the CDR3 is TGTGCCAGTAGTATTATAGGACAGGGTGATCAGCCCCAGCATTTT. Its protein is CASSIIGQGDQPQHF.

The gene calls are TRBV7-2 and TRBJ1-1, with 7 bases matching TRBD1. Germline CDR1 SGHTA, CDR2 FQGNSA. The CDR3 has 13 residues. The ends lost 0 bases at V and 11 bases at J; junction bases unmatched: 6. In nucleotides, the CDR3 is TGTGCCAGCAGCTTAGCAGGGGGCGCAAACGCTTTCTTT. It is translated as CASSLAGGANAFF. Based on the CDR3 plus reference TRBV7-2 and TRBJ1-1, the full variable domain is GAGVSQSPSNKVTEKGKDVELRCDPISGHTALYWYRQSLGQGLEFLIYFQGNSAPDKSGLPSDRFSAERTGGSVSTLTIQRTQQEDSAVYLCASSLAGGANAFFGQGTRLTVV.

V and J are TRBV7-9 and TRBJ2-1, with 7 bases matching TRBD2. The CDR3 extends over 15 amino acids. J lost 6 bases, V lost 4 bases, and 9 bases had no gene match. Germline-derived CDR1 and CDR2 are SEHNR and FQNEAQ (reference sequence). The CDR3 is CASSSDLAELNEQFF. The DNA of the CDR3 is TGTGCCAGCAGCTCAGACCTAGCGGAGCTCAATGAGCAGTTCTTC.

This chain uses TRBV18 with TRBJ2-5, with unresolved D. Germline loops: CDR1 KGHSH, CDR2 LQKENI. The CDR3 sequence is 13 residues long. V was cut by 2 bases and J by 5 bases, with 9 bases left in between. CDR3 residues: CASSPAIEETQYF. In nucleotides, the CDR3 is TGTGCCAGCTCACCAGCTATAGAGGAGACCCAGTACTTC.

The V and J genes are TRBV5-1 and TRBJ1-1; D is possibly TRBD1 (6 bases). The ends were cut back, 5 bases at V and 5 bases at J, with 16 bases in the middle. The germline V gene encodes CDR1 SGHRS and CDR2 YFSETQ. CDR3 length equals 14 residues. The CDR3 here is CASSIPGAYTEAFF. DNA of the CDR3: TGCGCCAGCAGTATCCCAGGGGCATATACTGAAGCTTTCTTT.

The chain combines TRBV15 with TRBJ2-7; D remains unclear. CDR1 LNHNV and CDR2 YYDKDF come from the germline V gene (reference sequence). V was cut by 0 bases and J by 2 bases, with 8 bases left in between. This CDR3 has 14 residues. CDR3 DNA: TGTGCCACCAGCAGAGATTCAGGCACCTACGAGCAGTACTTC. Amino acids: CATSRDSGTYEQYF.

The V and J genes are TRBV6-5 and TRBJ2-3; TRBD2 aligns across 10 bases. Germline CDR1 MNHEY, CDR2 SVGAGI. This CDR3 has 15 amino acids. V gave up 6 bases and J gave up 1 base; unmatched junction bases: 4. The CDR3 loop is CASRPGTSGTDTQYF. DNA of the CDR3: TGTGCCAGCAGACCCGGGACTAGCGGCACAGATACGCAGTATTTT.

This rearrangement joins TRBV7-9 to TRBJ2-5; TRBD1 aligns across 9 bases. The CDR3 has 15 residues. Trimming at V came to 9 bases and at J to 5 bases, leaving 13 bases not matched to a gene. Germline V gives CDR1 SEHNR, CDR2 FQNEAQ (reference sequence). The CDR3, as DNA: TGTGCCAGTGAGGTGTCTGGGACAGGGCGGGAGACCCAGTACTTC. Residues: CASEVSGTGRETQYF. The variable domain in full, with the rest retrieved from reference TRBV7-9 and TRBJ2-5, is DTGVSQNPRHKITKRGQNVTFRCDPISEHNRLYWYRQTLGQGPEFLTYFQNEAQLEKSRLLSDRFSAERPKGSFSTLEIQRTEQGDSAMYLCASEVSGTGRETQYFGPGTRLLVL.

The V gene is TRBV30, the J gene TRBJ2-3; D not certain. Trimming left V 2 bases short and J 0 bases short, with 6 bases between. Germline V gene sequence: CDR1 GTSNPN, CDR2 SVGIG (reference sequence). The CDR3 is 13 amino acids. The DNA for the CDR3 is TGTGCCTGGAGTTGGGCCAGCACAGATACGCAGTATTTT. Its translation is CAWSWASTDTQYF.

In DNA, the CDR3 is TGCGCCAGCAGCCCCCGAGCGGGAACTCGAGGGGACAATGAGCAGTTCTTC. Translating it yields CASSPRAGTRGDNEQFF. The chain employs TRBV4-1 and TRBJ2-1, with 7 bases lining up with TRBD2. This CDR3 contains 17 residues. The germline V gene has CDR1 MGHRA and CDR2 YSYEKL. With 4 bases clipped from V and 5 bases from J, the junction kept 14 bases outside the gene matches.

The chain recombines TRBV10-1 with TRBJ1-3, with unresolved D. V gave up 3 bases and J gave up 0 bases, with 6 bases separating them. CDR1 and CDR2 (germline): WNHNN, SYGVQD (reference sequence). The CDR3 is 14 residues long. CDR3 nucleotides: TGCGCCAGCAGTGATTCAGGCTCTGGAAACACCATATATTTT. This translates into CASSDSGSGNTIYF.

This clone appeared once. This sequence joins TRBV6-5 and TRBJ2-2; D is uncertain. The CDR3 is 15 residues long. Germline V gives CDR1 MNHEY, CDR2 SVGAGI. V lost 0 bases and J 4 bases, leaving 9 bases between the germline ends. CDR3 nucleotide sequence: TGTGCCAGCAGTTACTCGGGTCGGAGCACCGGGGAGCTGTTTTTT. Protein: CASSYSGRSTGELFF.

This chain links TRBV13 with TRBJ1-1; a weak D match, TRBD1 (5 bases). The CDR3 has 15 residues. Germline V gene data show CDR1 as PRHDT and CDR2 as FYEKMQ (reference sequence). The germline V and J ends were trimmed by 0 bases and 0 bases, with 8 bases remaining between them. CDR3 in amino acids: CASSLGVGVNTEAFF. The CDR3 region has the DNA TGTGCCAGCAGCTTAGGCGTAGGGGTGAACACTGAAGCTTTCTTT. The whole variable domain, remainder taken from reference TRBV13 and TRBJ1-1, is AAGVIQSPRHLIKEKRETATLKCYPIPRHDTVYWYQQGPGQDPQFLISFYEKMQSDKGSIPDRFSAQQFSDYHSELNMSSLELGDSALYFCASSLGVGVNTEAFFGQGTRLTVV.

The chain recombines TRBV7-9 with TRBJ2-5; tentative D call: TRBD2 (6 bases). Trimming removed 3 bases at V and 4 bases at J, with 18 bases between. CDR3 length: 16 residues. Germline loops: CDR1 SEHNR, CDR2 FQNEAQ (reference sequence). In DNA, the CDR3 is TGTGCCAGCAGCTTTCCCTGGGACGACGGGAGAGAGACCCAGTACTTC. Translation: CASSFPWDDGRETQYF.

This chain links TRBV20-1 with TRBJ1-1; TRBD1 matches at 8 bases. The CDR3 loop spans 10 amino acids. From germline, CDR1 is DFQATT and CDR2 SNEGSKA (reference sequence). J lost 10 bases, V lost 6 bases, and 4 bases had no gene match. CDR3 nucleotides: TGCAGTGCCCATGGACAGGGAGCTTTCTTT. Protein sequence: CSAHGQGAFF.

The J gene is TRBJ1-1, the V gene TRBV2, with TRBD1 identical over 8 bases. The germline V gene has CDR1 SNHLY and CDR2 FYNNEI. Trimming took 4 bases from V and 4 from J; bases not matched to a gene: 2. The CDR3 spans 13 residues. The CDR3 loop is CASSGQGSTEAFF. In DNA, the CDR3 is TGTGCCAGCAGTGGACAGGGGAGCACTGAAGCTTTCTTT.

This chain connects TRBV19 to TRBJ1-2; 7 nucleotides line up with TRBD1. The junction had 8 bases not matched to a gene; V was cut back by 6 bases and J by 4 bases. CDR1 LNHDA and CDR2 SQIVND come from the germline V gene (reference sequence). The CDR3 runs to 14 residues. CDR3 in amino acids: CASRGDSVLYGYTF. CDR3 bases: TGTGCCAGTAGAGGGGACAGTGTTCTCTATGGCTACACCTTC.

The rearrangement links TRBV11-2 to TRBJ2-3; TRBD2 agrees at 9 bases. The germline V gene has CDR1 SGHAT and CDR2 FQNNGV. Germline trimming cut 4 bases from V and 1 base from J; bases unmatched to any gene: 9. CDR3 length: 17 amino acids. This CDR3 is CASSSGISGGRTDTQYF. The CDR3 nucleotides are TGTGCCAGCAGCTCTGGGATTAGCGGGGGACGCACAGATACGCAGTATTTT. Filled out from reference TRBV11-2 and TRBJ2-3, the complete variable domain reads EAGVAQSPRYKIIEKRQSVAFWCNPISGHATLYWYQQILGQGPKLLIQFQNNGVVDDSQLPKDRFSAERLKGVDSTLKIQPAKLEDSAVYLCASSSGISGGRTDTQYFGPGTRLTVL.

CDR3: CASRQFYEQYF. For the CDR3, the DNA is TGCGCCAGCAGACAGTTTTACGAGCAGTACTTC. V is TRBV10-2 and J is TRBJ2-7, with D unclear. The germline V and J ends were trimmed by 6 bases and 4 bases, with 7 bases remaining between them. The V gene's germline CDR1 is WSHSY and CDR2 SAAADI. CDR3 length equals 11 residues.

This clone occurred a few times. This rearrangement joins TRBV2 to TRBJ1-5; D is perhaps TRBD1 (6 bases). Germline V lookup: CDR1 SNHLY, CDR2 FYNNEI. V lost 6 bases to trimming and J lost 4 bases, with 10 bases between them. CDR3 length: 13 amino acids. CDR3 coding DNA: TGTGCCAGCAGGGACCAGGGGAATCAGCCCCAGCATTTT. This sequence encodes CASRDQGNQPQHF.